Listed below are T cell receptor beta chains from one sample, sequenced in a study of T cell responses to AZD1222 COVID-19 vaccine. Sequenced by immunoSEQ multiplex PCR; TCRdb stores in-frame clones only, minus some. This table holds about 180,000 clones, roughly 93% found once. Sequencing was performed on peripheral blood, taken 28 days after the second dose of the MenACWY control vaccine. The receptors were sampled from an adult who received the MenACWY meningococcal vaccine as a control. Each CDR3 is given with its conserved first and last residue. The order of the fields is V gene, clone size, J gene, D gene, CDR3 protein, CDR3 DNA. A D gene is named only where the DNA matches it firmly. The size entry is marked missing in some rows and otherwise reads once, few, many or a size class.

v_call: TRBV5-1
clone_size: -
j_call: TRBJ1-6
d_call: -
cdr3_aa: CASSLRLAGLNNSPLHF
cdr3_nt: TGCGCCAGCAGCTTGCGTCTGGCAGGCCTAAATAATTCACCCCTCCACTTT

v_call: TRBV5-4
clone_size: -
j_call: TRBJ1-2
d_call: TRBD1
cdr3_aa: CASSPGQGASGYTF
cdr3_nt: TGTGCCAGCAGCCCCGGACAGGGGGCCAGTGGCTACACCTTC

v_call: TRBV9
clone_size: -
j_call: TRBJ2-1
d_call: -
cdr3_aa: CASSVSRDEQFF
cdr3_nt: TGTGCCAGCAGCGTATCGAGGGATGAGCAGTTCTTC

v_call: TRBV4-2
clone_size: -
j_call: TRBJ1-3
d_call: -
cdr3_aa: CASSQVGSGNTIYF
cdr3_nt: TGTGCCAGCAGCCAGGTGGGCTCTGGAAACACCATATATTTT

v_call: TRBV4-1
clone_size: -
j_call: TRBJ1-2
d_call: -
cdr3_aa: CASSQVGRADYGYTF
cdr3_nt: TGCGCCAGCAGCCAAGTCGGCAGGGCAGACTATGGCTACACCTTC

v_call: TRBV18
clone_size: -
j_call: TRBJ2-3
d_call: -
cdr3_aa: CASTGLVSTDTQYF
cdr3_nt: TGTGCCAGCACAGGACTGGTTAGCACAGATACGCAGTATTTT

v_call: TRBV18
clone_size: -
j_call: TRBJ2-5
d_call: -
cdr3_aa: CASSLQLGAPQETQYF
cdr3_nt: TGTGCCAGCTCACTCCAATTGGGGGCGCCCCAAGAGACCCAGTACTTC

v_call: TRBV6-5
clone_size: -
j_call: TRBJ1-1
d_call: TRBD1
cdr3_aa: CASRTGPNTEAFF
cdr3_nt: TGTGCCAGCAGGACAGGGCCCAACACTGAAGCTTTCTTT

v_call: TRBV4-2
clone_size: -
j_call: TRBJ2-5
d_call: TRBD1
cdr3_aa: CASSQDPGQVQETQYF
cdr3_nt: TGTGCCAGCAGCCAAGATCCTGGACAGGTCCAAGAGACCCAGTACTTC

v_call: TRBV13
clone_size: few
j_call: TRBJ1-3
d_call: -
cdr3_aa: CASSGPGSPENTIYF
cdr3_nt: TGTGCCAGCAGCGGTCCAGGGTCCCCGGAAAACACCATATATTTT

v_call: TRBV6-2/TRBV6-3
clone_size: -
j_call: TRBJ2-1
d_call: TRBD1
cdr3_aa: CASSPQGDEQFF
cdr3_nt: TGTGCCAGCAGCCCCCAGGGGGATGAGCAGTTCTTC

v_call: TRBV29-1
clone_size: once
j_call: TRBJ1-2
d_call: -
cdr3_aa: CSVGDSDYTF
cdr3_nt: TGCAGCGTCGGGGACTCCGACTACACCTTC

v_call: TRBV15
clone_size: -
j_call: TRBJ1-5
d_call: -
cdr3_aa: CATSRDLVAEWDSNQPQHF
cdr3_nt: TGTGCCACCAGCAGAGATTTGGTGGCAGAGTGGGATAGCAATCAGCCCCAGCATTTT

v_call: TRBV19
clone_size: -
j_call: TRBJ2-7
d_call: TRBD1
cdr3_aa: CASSDHGQGSSYEQYF
cdr3_nt: TGTGCCAGTAGTGATCATGGACAGGGCAGCTCCTACGAGCAGTACTTC

v_call: TRBV5-1
clone_size: few
j_call: TRBJ1-2
d_call: TRBD1
cdr3_aa: CARNRGANYGYTF
cdr3_nt: TGCGCCAGGAACAGGGGAGCTAACTATGGCTACACCTTC

v_call: TRBV7-2
clone_size: -
j_call: TRBJ1-2
d_call: -
cdr3_aa: CASSLAVSEYGYTF
cdr3_nt: TGTGCCAGCAGCTTAGCGGTTAGCGAATATGGCTACACCTTC

v_call: TRBV9
clone_size: -
j_call: TRBJ1-6
d_call: -
cdr3_aa: CASSASGGRSYNSPLHF
cdr3_nt: TGTGCCAGCAGCGCGTCGGGAGGGCGATCCTATAATTCACCCCTCCACTTT

v_call: TRBV19
clone_size: -
j_call: TRBJ1-5
d_call: TRBD1
cdr3_aa: CASSIAYDRVDQPQHF
cdr3_nt: TGTGCCAGTAGTATAGCATACGACAGGGTGGATCAGCCCCAGCATTTT

v_call: TRBV9
clone_size: -
j_call: TRBJ2-3
d_call: TRBD2
cdr3_aa: CASSLGTITDTQYF
cdr3_nt: TGTGCCAGCAGCCTAGGGACTATCACAGATACGCAGTATTTT

v_call: TRBV3-1/TRBV3-2
clone_size: -
j_call: TRBJ1-1
d_call: TRBD1
cdr3_aa: CASSPGQLNTEAFF
cdr3_nt: TGTGCCAGCAGTCCGGGACAGTTAAACACTGAAGCTTTCTTT

v_call: TRBV6-6
clone_size: -
j_call: TRBJ1-1
d_call: -
cdr3_aa: CASSPDGGAEAFF
cdr3_nt: TGTGCCAGCAGTCCTGACGGTGGCGCTGAAGCTTTCTTT

v_call: TRBV6-2/TRBV6-3
clone_size: -
j_call: TRBJ2-1
d_call: TRBD1
cdr3_aa: CASSRQGRNEQFF
cdr3_nt: TGTGCCAGCAGTCGACAGGGAAGGAATGAGCAGTTCTTC

v_call: TRBV7-2
clone_size: -
j_call: TRBJ1-1
d_call: -
cdr3_aa: CASSLGQHTEAFF
cdr3_nt: TGTGCCAGCAGCTTAGGACAGCACACTGAAGCTTTCTTT

v_call: TRBV3-1/TRBV3-2
clone_size: -
j_call: TRBJ1-5
d_call: -
cdr3_aa: CASSHERTGTIGNQPQHF
cdr3_nt: TGTGCCAGCAGCCATGAAAGAACTGGGACAATCGGCAATCAGCCCCAGCATTTT

v_call: TRBV4-3
clone_size: -
j_call: TRBJ1-6
d_call: -
cdr3_aa: CASSQVRGSYNSPLHF
cdr3_nt: TGCGCCAGCAGCCAAGTAAGAGGCTCCTATAATTCACCCCTCCACTTT

v_call: TRBV30
clone_size: -
j_call: TRBJ1-4
d_call: -
cdr3_aa: CAWSVEQGLGEKLFF
cdr3_nt: TGTGCCTGGAGTGTGGAACAGGGTCTGGGGGAAAAACTGTTTTTT

v_call: TRBV7-8
clone_size: -
j_call: TRBJ2-2
d_call: -
cdr3_aa: CASSLVYTGELFF
cdr3_nt: TGTGCCAGCAGCTTAGTTTACACCGGGGAGCTGTTTTTT

v_call: TRBV7-9
clone_size: -
j_call: TRBJ1-1
d_call: TRBD1
cdr3_aa: CASSLGQGADTEAFF
cdr3_nt: TGTGCCAGCAGCTTGGGACAGGGGGCGGACACTGAAGCTTTCTTT